The TCR beta chain under discussion was sequenced for a study of patients and donors after allogeneic stem cell transplantation. The CDR3 has 11 residues. The V gene lost 3 bases and the J gene lost 5 bases, with 4 bases spanning the gap. The germline V gene encodes CDR1 SGHAT and CDR2 FQNNGV. MiXCR, run by TCRdb on the RT-PCR reads, gives a single entry per CDR3 protein. The profile shows some 1,800 distinct CDR3 sequences, about 22% of them singletons. This sequence originates from a human donor who was either an allogeneic HSCT recipient or a stem cell or donor lymphocyte infusion donor (not recorded which). It is not recorded whose cells these are; they may come from a transplant donor. The specimen sequenced was blood, either unsorted or a sorted T cell fraction (not recorded which). This chain joins TRBV11-2 and TRBJ2-5; D is unresolved. The CDR3 coding sequence is TGTGCCAGCAGCTTCGAGGAGACCCAGTACTTC. As protein: CASSFEETQYF. Drawing the rest from reference TRBV11-2 and TRBJ2-5, the complete variable domain is EAGVAQSPRYKIIEKRQSVAFWCNPISGHATLYWYQQILGQGPKLLIQFQNNGVVDDSQLPKDRFSAERLKGVDSTLKIQPAKLEDSAVYLCASSFEETQYFGPGTRLLVL.